These T cell receptor beta chains were read from a single sample in a study of CD8 T cells in ankylosing spondylitis. Via MiXCR, TCRdb re-called the 5' RACE reads, giving one row per CDR3 protein. The sample yields around 320,000 distinct CDR3 sequences, more than 20% seen once. Sequenced: blood, either unsorted or a sorted T cell fraction (not recorded which). These receptors were collected from a female donor with ankylosing spondylitis or in good health (not recorded which). The CDR3 runs from the conserved cysteine through the conserved F or W. A D gene is named only where the DNA matches it firmly. A clone size is listed for some rows: how often the clone was seen (once, few, many), or a class if it is expanded.

TGTGCCAGCAGCTTGGTCGGGACTAGCGGTAGCACAGATACGCAGTATTTT CASSLVGTSGSTDTQYF 17 TRBJ2-3 . TRBV5-6 TRBD2
TGCAGTGCCCCTGTCGGGACGGGCTATGGCTACACCTTC CSAPVGTGYGYTF 13 TRBJ1-2 many TRBV20-1 .
TGTGCCAGCAGCCTCCACACTGAAGCTTTCTTT CASSLHTEAFF 11 TRBJ1-1 many TRBV12-3/TRBV12-4 .
TGTGCCAGCAGTTTCTACAGCTTACAAGAGACCCAGTACTTC CASSFYSLQETQYF 14 TRBJ2-5 few TRBV12-3/TRBV12-4 .
TGTGCCACCACTAGCGGGAGTAACAATGAGCAGTTCTTC CATTSGSNNEQFF 13 TRBJ2-1 many TRBV10-3 TRBD2
TGTGCCAGCAGCCCAGTCCCGGGACAGGGGCCTATCAACAATGAGCAGTTCTTC CASSPVPGQGPINNEQFF 18 TRBJ2-1 . TRBV7-6 TRBD1
TGTGCCAGCAGCACAGGGGGCGGAGGTGAAAAACTGTTTTTT CASSTGGGGEKLFF 14 TRBJ1-4 many TRBV7-9 TRBD1
TGTGCCAGCAGCTTCGCGGGGCCCGAGACAGATACGCAGTATTTT CASSFAGPETDTQYF 15 TRBJ2-3 few TRBV7-9 .
TGCGCCAGCAGTAGGGGGGAGGGCCGGGAGAGTGAGCAGTTCTTC CASSRGEGRESEQFF 15 TRBJ2-1 few TRBV5-1 .
TGCGCCAGCAGCTTGGGACTAGCTGGCCAAGAGACCCAGTACTTC CASSLGLAGQETQYF 15 TRBJ2-5 few TRBV5-1 TRBD2
TGCGCCAGCAGCATCCGGGACAATCATAAAGACATTCAGTACTTC CASSIRDNHKDIQYF 15 TRBJ2-4 . TRBV5-1 .
TGTGCCAGCAGCTTAGGCGACCCCGGGCAACCCCAGCATTTT CASSLGDPGQPQHF 14 TRBJ1-5 . TRBV9 .
TGTGCCAGCAGCAAAGGGAGAGAGACCCAGTACTTC CASSKGRETQYF 12 TRBJ2-5 few TRBV21-1 .
TGCAGTGCTAGAGATGAGGGCGGAAGCTCCTACAATGAGCAGTTCTTC CSARDEGGSSYNEQFF 16 TRBJ2-1 . TRBV20-1 .
TGTGCCAGCAGTTTACCCGGCAGGTCTACCTACACCTTC CASSLPGRSTYTF 13 TRBJ1-2 . TRBV28 .
TGTGCCAGCAGTGCGACAGGGGGGTACACTGAAGCTTTCTTT CASSATGGYTEAFF 14 TRBJ1-1 . TRBV25-1 TRBD1
TGTGCCAGCACCCCTGGGGGGACTGAAGCTTTCTTT CASTPGGTEAFF 12 TRBJ1-1 few TRBV6-6 .
TGTGCCAGCAGTGCTCACTTGACAGATACGCAGTATTTT CASSAHLTDTQYF 13 TRBJ2-3 few TRBV6-1 .
TGTGCCAGCGGTCGAGCGGGAGGGCCGAGAGATACGCAGTATTTT CASGRAGGPRDTQYF 15 TRBJ2-3 few TRBV7-9 TRBD2
TGCAGTGCTGGACGGGACGTCGGGGGTAGAGATACGCAGTATTTT CSAGRDVGGRDTQYF 15 TRBJ2-3 few TRBV20-1 .
TGTGCCAGCAGTTTATCGGGACCCAACAATGAGCAGTTCTTC CASSLSGPNNEQFF 14 TRBJ2-1 many TRBV27 .
TGCAGTGCTAGAGCCTTCCAGACCAACTCGGCAGATACGCAGTATTTT CSARAFQTNSADTQYF 16 TRBJ2-3 many TRBV20-1 .
TGTGCCAGCAGGAGGAACGGGAGGAACTATGGCTACACCTTC CASRRNGRNYGYTF 14 TRBJ1-2 . TRBV25-1 .
TGTGCCACCACGGGGCTCCCTGGCAATGAGCAGTTCTTC CATTGLPGNEQFF 13 TRBJ2-1 . TRBV7-2 .
TGTGCCAGCAGCTTAGGCAACAGGGGTAACACCGGGGAGCTGTTTTTT CASSLGNRGNTGELFF 16 TRBJ2-2 many TRBV11-2 TRBD1
TGTGCCAGCAAGCTGACTAGCGGGGGATACGAGCAGTACTTC CASKLTSGGYEQYF 14 TRBJ2-7 few TRBV6-2/TRBV6-3 TRBD2
TGCAGTGCTAAGAGGGGGTACGAGCAGTACTTC CSAKRGYEQYF 11 TRBJ2-7 . TRBV20-1 .
TGTGCCAGCAGCGGGACAGTGATCGACACCGGGGAGCTGTTTTTT CASSGTVIDTGELFF 15 TRBJ2-2 many TRBV12-3/TRBV12-4 TRBD1
TGTGCCAGCAGCGTCGGACCGTCCCCCGGGGAGCTGTTTTTT CASSVGPSPGELFF 14 TRBJ2-2 few TRBV9 .
TGTGCCAGCAGCACCCGGGGCACTAGCACAGATACGCAGTATTTT CASSTRGTSTDTQYF 15 TRBJ2-3 many TRBV3-1 .
TGTGCCAGCAGCCAGGGGCCCCCGCTGCCCCAGCATTTT CASSQGPPLPQHF 13 TRBJ1-5 few TRBV14 .
TGCAGTGCTAGAGGAGGAGCGGGAGGATCCTACGAGCAGTACTTC CSARGGAGGSYEQYF 15 TRBJ2-7 few TRBV20-1 TRBD2
TGTGCCAGTAGTTATCAAGCCCGGAATAATGAAAAACTGTTTTTT CASSYQARNNEKLFF 15 TRBJ1-4 . TRBV19 .
TGTGCAAGTCGCTTAGTGGGGGAATGGCGGGAGGATGCCTACAATGAGCAGTTCTTC CASRLVGEWREDAYNEQFF 19 TRBJ2-1 many TRBV12-2 .
TGCGCCAGCAGCCGAAGGTTGGTCGCAGATACGCAGTATTTT CASSRRLVADTQYF 14 TRBJ2-3 few TRBV4-3 .
TGTGCCAGCAGTTTGGGACAGGGACCAAACACCATATATTTT CASSLGQGPNTIYF 14 TRBJ1-3 many TRBV12-3/TRBV12-4 TRBD1
TGCAGTGCTAGCCCCCGGGACGTAGGGTACGAGCAGTACTTC CSASPRDVGYEQYF 14 TRBJ2-7 few TRBV20-1 .
TGTGCCAGCAGTTTAGAGCGCTATGGCTACACCTTC CASSLERYGYTF 12 TRBJ1-2 many TRBV12-3/TRBV12-4 .
TGTGCCAGCAGCCTCCGGACAGGGGGGGAGACCCAGTACTTC CASSLRTGGETQYF 14 TRBJ2-5 . TRBV3-1 TRBD1
TGTGCCAGCTGCGCCTCTGGACGGACCCATCCAGATACGCAGTATTTT CASCASGRTHPDTQYF 16 TRBJ2-3 many TRBV7-9 .
TGCAGTGCTAGAGCATCTAGGGGTAGTTACTACGAGCAGTACTTC CSARASRGSYYEQYF 15 TRBJ2-7 . TRBV20-1 .
TGTGCCAGCAGTTTCCGTCGCGCGGCCCAAGAGACCCAGTACTTC CASSFRRAAQETQYF 15 TRBJ2-5 . TRBV27 .
TGTGCCAGCAGCTTACCCGTTACCGGGCAGTACTTC CASSLPVTGQYF 12 TRBJ2-7 few TRBV11-2 .
TGTGCCAGCAGTCCTACCCTGTTGACTCTGGGGCCTTTCTTT CASSPTLLTLGPFF 14 TRBJ1-1 . TRBV12-3/TRBV12-4 .
TGTGCCAGCACTACGAGAGCGGGTACCTACGAGCAGTACTTC CASTTRAGTYEQYF 14 TRBJ2-7 many TRBV27 .
TGCGCCAGCAGCTTGGCTCTAGCGGGAGAAGGTGAGCAGTACTTC CASSLALAGEGEQYF 15 TRBJ2-7 many TRBV5-1 TRBD2
TGTGCCAGCAGCCGACAGGCCACCTACGAGCAGTACTTC CASSRQATYEQYF 13 TRBJ2-7 . TRBV6-2/TRBV6-3 .
TGCGCCAGCAGCCAAGGGCAGCATGGCTACACCTTC CASSQGQHGYTF 12 TRBJ1-2 few TRBV4-3 .
TGTGCCAGCAGCTTAGATTTCAGGGGAAATTCACCCCTCCACTTT CASSLDFRGNSPLHF 15 TRBJ1-6 few TRBV11-2 .
TGTGCCACCCAGAACTCAGGACAGGGAGCCAAAAACATTCAGTACTTC CATQNSGQGAKNIQYF 16 TRBJ2-4 . TRBV10-3 TRBD1
TGTGCCAGCAGGGGCTCGGGGCTTAAAACCGGGCAGTTCTTC CASRGSGLKTGQFF 14 TRBJ2-1 many TRBV25-1 .
TGTGCTAGTCTCTCCCCGGGGCCCTACGAGCAGTACTTC CASLSPGPYEQYF 13 TRBJ2-7 . TRBV12-5 .
TGTGCCAGCAGTTCCCTCCCTATCGAGCAGTACTTC CASSSLPIEQYF 12 TRBJ2-7 . TRBV12-3/TRBV12-4 .